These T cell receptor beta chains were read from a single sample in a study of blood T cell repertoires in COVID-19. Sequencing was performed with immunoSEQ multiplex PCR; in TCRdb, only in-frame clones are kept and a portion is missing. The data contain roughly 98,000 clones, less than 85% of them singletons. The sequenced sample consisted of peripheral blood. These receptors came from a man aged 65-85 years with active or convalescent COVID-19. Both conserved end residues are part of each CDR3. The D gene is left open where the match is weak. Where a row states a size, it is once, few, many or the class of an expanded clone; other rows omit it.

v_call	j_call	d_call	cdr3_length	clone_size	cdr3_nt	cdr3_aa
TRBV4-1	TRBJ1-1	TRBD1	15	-	TGCGCCAGCAGCCTCTGGACAGGAACGAACACTGAAGCTTTCTTT	CASSLWTGTNTEAFF
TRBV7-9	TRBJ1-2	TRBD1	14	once	TGTGCCAGCAGTCCAGGACAGGGACTGTATGGCTACACCTTC	CASSPGQGLYGYTF
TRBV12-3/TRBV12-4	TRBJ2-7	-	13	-	TGTGCCAGCAGTGCGGGACCGGGCTACGAGCAGTACTTC	CASSAGPGYEQYF
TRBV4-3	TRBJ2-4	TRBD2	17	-	TGCGCCAGCAGCCAGGGGCTAGCGGGGGGGCTTGAGAACATTCAGTACTTC	CASSQGLAGGLENIQYF
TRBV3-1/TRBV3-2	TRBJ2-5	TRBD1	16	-	TGTGCCAGCAGCCAAGGTTGGGACAGGAGTCAAGAGACCCAGTACTTC	CASSQGWDRSQETQYF
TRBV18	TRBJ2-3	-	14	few	TGTGCCAGCTCACCAACAGAAAGACCAGATACGCAGTATTTT	CASSPTERPDTQYF
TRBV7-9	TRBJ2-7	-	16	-	TGTGCCAGCAGCTTAGCAGCGAACAGGGCCCCCTACGAGCAGTACTTC	CASSLAANRAPYEQYF
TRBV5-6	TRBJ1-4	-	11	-	TGTGCCAGCAGCTTGGGCGGAAAACTGTTTTTT	CASSLGGKLFF
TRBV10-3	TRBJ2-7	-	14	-	TGTGCCATCAGTGAGTCGAAGCTCATCTACGAGCAGTACTTC	CAISESKLIYEQYF
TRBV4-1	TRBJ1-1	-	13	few	TGCGCCAGCAGCCAAGATCAGTACACTGAAGCTTTCTTT	CASSQDQYTEAFF
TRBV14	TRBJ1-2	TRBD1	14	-	TGTGCCAGCAGTCCCACGACAGGGGGAAGTGGCTACACCTTC	CASSPTTGGSGYTF
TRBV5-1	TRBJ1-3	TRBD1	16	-	TGCGCCAGCAGCACCGGGACAGGCCTCTCTGGAAACACCATATATTTT	CASSTGTGLSGNTIYF
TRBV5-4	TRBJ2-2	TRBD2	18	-	TGTGCCAGCAGCCGAGGACTAGCGGGGCAACGTGGAACCGGGGAGCTGTTTTTT	CASSRGLAGQRGTGELFF